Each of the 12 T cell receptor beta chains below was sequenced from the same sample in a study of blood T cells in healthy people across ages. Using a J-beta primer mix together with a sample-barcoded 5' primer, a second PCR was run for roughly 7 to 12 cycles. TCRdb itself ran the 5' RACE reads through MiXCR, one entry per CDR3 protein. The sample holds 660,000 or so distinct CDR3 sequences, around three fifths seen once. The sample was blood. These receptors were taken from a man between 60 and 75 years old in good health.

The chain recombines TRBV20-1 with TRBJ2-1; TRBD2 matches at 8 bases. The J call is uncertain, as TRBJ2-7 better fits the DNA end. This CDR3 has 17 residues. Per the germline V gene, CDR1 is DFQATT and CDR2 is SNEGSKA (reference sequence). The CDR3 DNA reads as TGCAGTGCTACTCGTTTTGGGGGCGGGGGGACCTACAATGAGCAGTACTTC. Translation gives CSATRFGGGGTYNEQYF.

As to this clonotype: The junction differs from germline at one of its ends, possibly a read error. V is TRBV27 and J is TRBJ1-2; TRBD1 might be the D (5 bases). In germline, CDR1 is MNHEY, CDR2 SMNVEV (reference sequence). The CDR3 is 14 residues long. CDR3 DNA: TGTGCTAGCAGTCCCTCCCGACAGAACTATGGCTACACCTTC. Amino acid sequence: CASSPSRQNYGYTF.

The CDR3 DNA is TGTGCCAGCAGTGAAGGCCCTTGGGACGGAGAGACCCAGTACTTC. Residues: CASSEGPWDGETQYF. The gene calls are TRBV2 and TRBJ2-5; either TRBD1 or TRBD2 may supply D (5 bases each). The CDR3 runs to 15 residues. V lost 1 base, J lost 4 bases, and 13 bases lay in between. Germline loops: CDR1 SNHLY, CDR2 FYNNEI.

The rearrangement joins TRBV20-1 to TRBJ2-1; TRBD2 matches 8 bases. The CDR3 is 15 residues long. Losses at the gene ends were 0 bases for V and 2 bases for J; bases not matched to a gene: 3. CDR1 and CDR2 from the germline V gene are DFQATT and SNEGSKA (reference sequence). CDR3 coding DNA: TGCAGTGCTAGAGATTGGCGGGGGGCCTACAATGAGCAGTTCTTC. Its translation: CSARDWRGAYNEQFF.

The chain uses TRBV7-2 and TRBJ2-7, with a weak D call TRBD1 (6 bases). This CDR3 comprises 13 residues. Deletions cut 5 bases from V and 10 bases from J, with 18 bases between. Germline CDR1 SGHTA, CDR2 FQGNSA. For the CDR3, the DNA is TGTGCCAGCAGCGAAGTGGGCAGGGGCCGACAGTACTTC. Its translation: CASSEVGRGRQYF. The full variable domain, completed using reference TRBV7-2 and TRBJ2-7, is GAGVSQSPSNKVTEKGKDVELRCDPISGHTALYWYRQSLGQGLEFLIYFQGNSAPDKSGLPSDRFSAERTGGSVSTLTIQRTQQEDSAVYLCASSEVGRGRQYFGPGTRLTVT.

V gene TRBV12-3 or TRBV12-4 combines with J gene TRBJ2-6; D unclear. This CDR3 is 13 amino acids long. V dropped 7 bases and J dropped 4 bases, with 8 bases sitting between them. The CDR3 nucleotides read TGTGCCAGCACCCTCCGGGGGGCCAACGTCCTGACTTTC. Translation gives CASTLRGANVLTF.

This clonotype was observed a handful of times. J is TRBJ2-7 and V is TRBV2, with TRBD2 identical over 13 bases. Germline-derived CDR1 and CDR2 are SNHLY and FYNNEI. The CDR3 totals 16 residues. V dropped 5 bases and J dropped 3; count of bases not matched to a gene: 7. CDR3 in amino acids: CASSLGTSGVFYEQYF. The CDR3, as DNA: TGTGCCAGCAGTCTCGGGACTAGCGGGGTCTTCTACGAGCAGTACTTC.

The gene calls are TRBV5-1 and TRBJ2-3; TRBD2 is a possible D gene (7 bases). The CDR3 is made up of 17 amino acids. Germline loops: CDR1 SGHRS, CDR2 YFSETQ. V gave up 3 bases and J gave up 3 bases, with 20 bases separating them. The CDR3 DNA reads TGCGCCAGCAGCTCGAGCATACGGGGGGCTGGTACAGATACGCAGTATTTT. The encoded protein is CASSSSIRGAGTDTQYF.

DNA of the CDR3: TGTGCCACCAGCAGAGATCTTCGGGGCTCCTACAATGAGCAGTTCTTC. Its protein is CATSRDLRGSYNEQFF. This sequence joins TRBV15 and TRBJ2-1; possibly TRBD2 for D (5 bases). The CDR3 runs to 16 residues. With 0 bases removed from V and 0 bases from J, the gap between germline ends came to 9 bases. CDR1 and CDR2 (germline): LNHNV, YYDKDF (reference sequence). Looking up the rest from reference TRBV15 and TRBJ2-1 gives the full variable domain: DAMVIQNPRYQVTQFGKPVTLSCSQTLNHNVMYWYQQKSSQAPKLLFHYYDKDFNNEADTPDNFQSRRPNTSFCFLDIRSPGLGDTAMYLCATSRDLRGSYNEQFFGPGTRLTVL.

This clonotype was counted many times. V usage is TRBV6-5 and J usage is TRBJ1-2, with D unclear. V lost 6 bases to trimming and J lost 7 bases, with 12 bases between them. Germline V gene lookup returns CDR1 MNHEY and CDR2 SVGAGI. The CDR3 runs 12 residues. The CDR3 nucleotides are TGTGCCAGCAGCCGAGGGATGGGTGGCTACACCTTC. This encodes CASSRGMGGYTF.

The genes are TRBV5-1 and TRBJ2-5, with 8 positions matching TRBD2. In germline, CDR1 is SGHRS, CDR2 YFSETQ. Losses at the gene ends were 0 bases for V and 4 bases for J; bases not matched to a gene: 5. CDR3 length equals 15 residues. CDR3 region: CASSLVPGGVETQYF. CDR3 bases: TGCGCCAGCAGCTTGGTTCCGGGAGGGGTAGAGACCCAGTACTTC.

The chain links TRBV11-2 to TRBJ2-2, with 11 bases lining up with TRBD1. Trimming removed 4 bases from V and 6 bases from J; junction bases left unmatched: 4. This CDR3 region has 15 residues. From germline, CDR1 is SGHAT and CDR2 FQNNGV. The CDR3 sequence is CASSSRGQGAGELFF. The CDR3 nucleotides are TGTGCCAGCAGCTCCCGGGGACAGGGGGCCGGGGAGCTGTTTTTT.